The 31 T cell receptor beta chains given below trace back to one sample, sequenced in a study of molecular identifiers for immune sequencing clone quantification. Using its own MiXCR run on the PCR reads, TCRdb lists one record per CDR3 protein. The table records 400,000 to 600,000 distinct CDR3 sequences, approximately 25% of them present only once. The sample taken for sequencing was naive CD8+ T cells from blood, with Jurkat cell RNA spiked in. Subset meaning: FACS-sorted CD8+CD4-CCR7+CD45RA+ naive T cells. The receptor set was obtained from a human donor in good health. Some libraries in this study had Jurkat cell RNA spiked in.

This clonotype was seen repeatedly, ten times or more. V usage is TRBV30 and J usage is TRBJ2-7, with 11 bases fitting TRBD2. This CDR3 comprises 14 residues. The J segment lost 7 bases and the V segment lost 0 bases, leaving 5 bases of the junction unmatched. Germline V gives CDR1 GTSNPN, CDR2 SVGIG (reference sequence). The CDR3 nucleotides are TGTGCCTGGAGTGTCGATGGGACTAGCGGAGAGCAGTACTTC. This encodes CAWSVDGTSGEQYF.

Remarks on this clonotype: A much bigger clone sits one base away, suggesting this may be a read error. J is TRBJ2-7 and V is TRBV5-6; D is possibly TRBD1 (6 bases). V lost 3 bases, J lost 7 bases, and 23 bases lay in between. CDR1 and CDR2 (germline): SGHDT, YYEEEE. The CDR3 extends over 16 amino acids. The CDR3 is CASSSGPGDTLREQYF. The CDR3 coding sequence is TGTGCCAGCAGCTCCGGCCCAGGGGATACGCTACGGGAGCAGTACTTC.

A remark on this clonotype: Being one base from a much bigger clone, this may be a read error. The chain is built from TRBV2 and TRBJ2-3; D not certain. CDR3 length: 15 residues. Germline CDR1 reads SNHLY; CDR2 reads FYNNEI. CDR3 amino acids: CAGSESPMTPDTQYF. In DNA, the CDR3 is TGTGCCGGCAGCGAGTCCCCGATGACTCCAGATACGCAGTATTTT.

The chain links TRBV3-1 to TRBJ2-7; the D gene is possibly TRBD1 (6 bases). The V gene's germline CDR1 is LGHDT and CDR2 YNNKEL (reference sequence). The CDR3 runs to 16 residues. The V and J ends lost 3 bases and 0 bases respectively, with 15 bases between them. The CDR3 sequence is CASSQSGQSPSYEQYF. In nucleotides, the CDR3 is TGTGCCAGCAGCCAGTCCGGACAGAGCCCCTCCTACGAGCAGTACTTC.

The sample holds a few counts of this clonotype. J is TRBJ2-1 and V is TRBV7-3; 7 bases fit TRBD2. The V gene end was trimmed by 2 bases and the J gene end by 7 bases; junction bases not matched to a gene: 8. Germline CDR1 and CDR2: SGHTA and FQGTGA. The CDR3 runs to 15 residues. DNA of the CDR3: TGTGCCAGCAGCTTACTCGCGGGAGTACGAAATGAGCAGTTCTTC. It translates to CASSLLAGVRNEQFF.

The rearrangement uses TRBV12-3 or TRBV12-4 and TRBJ2-6; D uncertain. The V and J ends lost 1 base and 0 bases respectively, with 7 bases between them. The CDR3 spans 16 residues. CDR3: CASSLDRSSGANVLTF. The CDR3 DNA sequence: TGTGCCAGCAGTTTAGACCGAAGCTCTGGGGCCAACGTCCTGACTTTC.

This clonotype was seen repeatedly, ten times or more. The J gene is TRBJ2-1, the V gene TRBV12-3 or TRBV12-4; no firm D call. CDR3 length: 14 residues. Trimming removed 3 bases from V and 4 bases from J, with 10 bases in between. CDR3: CASSLVGRYNEQFF. Here the CDR3 DNA reads TGTGCCAGCAGTTTGGTGGGCCGTTACAATGAGCAGTTCTTC.

This clonotype was picked up one time. The genes are TRBV21-1 and TRBJ1-1. TRBV21-1 is designated a pseudogene. The CDR3 loop spans 14 amino acids. DNA of the CDR3: TGTGCCAGCAGCCGCGTTCGACCCAACACTGAAGCTTTCTTT. It yields the protein CASSRVRPNTEAFF.

The chain uses TRBV5-1 and TRBJ2-7; a weak D match, TRBD1 (5 bases). Germline CDR1 is SGHRS and CDR2 is YFSETQ. V lost 1 base, J lost 1 base, and 15 bases lay in between. The CDR3 consists of 16 residues. The CDR3 sequence is CASSLYGTGQSYEQYF. In DNA, the CDR3 is TGCGCCAGCAGCTTGTACGGCACAGGACAATCCTACGAGCAGTACTTC.

V gene TRBV2 combines with J gene TRBJ1-5, with D hard to call. CDR3 length: 16 residues. V was cut by 2 bases and J by 0 bases, with 11 bases left in between. CDR1 and CDR2 (germline): SNHLY, FYNNEI. This CDR3 reads CASSEKGHISNQPQHF. CDR3 in DNA: TGTGCCAGCAGTGAAAAGGGTCACATTAGCAATCAGCCCCAGCATTTT.

A remark on this clonotype: A much larger clone differs from this one at a single base, so this may be a read error. The chain couples TRBV28 to TRBJ1-5; D ambiguous. The CDR3 length is 14 residues. V was shortened by 2 bases and J by 6 bases, with 11 bases between the two germline ends. From germline, CDR1 is MDHEN and CDR2 SYDVKM. CDR3 loop: CASSLTSEGQPQHF. CDR3 sequence (DNA): TGTGCCAGCAGTTTAACATCCGAGGGTCAGCCCCAGCATTTT.

This clonotype has ten or more counts. V gene TRBV6-2 or TRBV6-3 combines with J gene TRBJ2-3; D gene ambiguous. Germline CDR1 MNHEY, CDR2 SVGEGT. The length of the CDR3 is 11 residues. The V end was cut by 5 bases, the J end by 8 bases, with 8 bases between. The CDR3 DNA reads TGTGCCAGCAGTGGACCCGGTACGCAGTATTTT. It translates to CASSGPGTQYF.

This clonotype was detected many times. The chain has TRBV28 and TRBJ1-1; D is perhaps TRBD1 (5 bases). V dropped 6 bases and J dropped 0 bases, with 23 bases sitting between them. The CDR3 is 18 amino acids. Germline V gene data show CDR1 as MDHEN and CDR2 as SYDVKM. CDR3 nucleotides: TGTGCCAGCAGCCAAAATTGGAGGGACGTCGAGATGAACACTGAAGCTTTCTTT. Translation gives CASSQNWRDVEMNTEAFF.

With regard to this clonotype: A much larger clonotype is one base distant, so this may be a read error. The CDR3 loop reads CSVEGWDRPYEQYF. For the CDR3, the DNA is TGCAGCGTTGAAGGCTGGGACAGGCCGTACGAGCAGTACTTC. The rearrangement links TRBV29-1 to TRBJ2-7, with 8 bases that match TRBD1. The junction had 6 bases not matched to a gene; V was cut back by 1 base and J by 4 bases. Germline assignment: CDR1 SQVTM and CDR2 ANQGSEA. This CDR3 comprises 14 residues.

This clonotype has a count of ten or more. The chain employs TRBV20-1 and TRBJ1-3; possibly TRBD1 for D (5 bases). This CDR3 comprises 13 residues. V dropped 2 bases and J dropped 3 bases, with 8 bases sitting between them. Germline V lookup: CDR1 DFQATT, CDR2 SNEGSKA (reference sequence). For the CDR3, the DNA is TGCAGTGCTAGACAGGGAGTTGGAAACACCATATATTTT. This codes for CSARQGVGNTIYF.

This clonotype was recorded at least ten times. The V call is TRBV20-1, the J call TRBJ1-6; a weak D match, TRBD1 (5 bases). Germline-derived CDR1 and CDR2 are DFQATT and SNEGSKA (reference sequence). The germline V and J ends were trimmed by 0 bases and 4 bases, with 10 bases remaining between them. The CDR3 spans 15 residues. CDR3 amino acids: CSARDGAAYNSPLHF. The CDR3 DNA sequence: TGCAGTGCTAGAGATGGGGCAGCTTATAATTCACCCCTCCACTTT.

The chain employs TRBV6-5 and TRBJ2-3; D may be TRBD1 (6 bases). This CDR3 contains 17 residues. Germline-derived CDR1 and CDR2 are MNHEY and SVGAGI. Trimming left V 0 bases short and J 5 bases short, with 18 bases between. In DNA, the CDR3 is TGTGCCAGCAGTTACTCTTTTGGGACACTTGGTATAGATACGCAGTATTTT. Protein product: CASSYSFGTLGIDTQYF.

A few counts support this clonotype. The CDR3 nucleotides read TGTGCCAGTAGTGCCCAGGGACCTAATGAAAAACTGTTTTTT. It translates to CASSAQGPNEKLFF. The genes are TRBV19 and TRBJ1-4, with D tentatively TRBD1 (5 bases). This CDR3 has 14 amino acids. The germline V gene encodes CDR1 LNHDA and CDR2 SQIVND (reference sequence). V lost 5 bases and J 3 bases, leaving 10 bases between the germline ends. Variable domain in full (rest from reference TRBV19 and TRBJ1-4): DGGITQSPKYLFRKEGQNVTLSCEQNLNHDAMYWYRQDPGQGLRLIYYSQIVNDFQKGDIAEGYSVSREKKESFPLTVTSAQKNPTAFYLCASSAQGPNEKLFFGSGTQLSVL.

This clonotype was observed a few times. J is TRBJ1-2 and V is TRBV6-2 or TRBV6-3, with a tentative D call TRBD1 (5 bases). The CDR3 contains 15 residues. CDR1 MNHEY and CDR2 SVGEGT come from the germline V gene. V was clipped by 2 bases and J by 4 bases, with 14 bases between them. The CDR3 loop reads CASSYPDTSPYGYTF. The CDR3 DNA sequence: TGTGCCAGCAGTTACCCGGACACTAGTCCCTATGGCTACACCTTC.

This clonotype was seen ten or more times. The rearrangement joins TRBV7-6 to TRBJ1-5; D is unresolved. The CDR3 runs 18 residues. Trimming shortened V by 1 base and J by 0 bases, and 16 bases separated the two germline ends. Germline V gives CDR1 SGHVS, CDR2 FNYEAQ. The CDR3 reads CASSLVADSHYSNQPQHF. CDR3 bases: TGTGCCAGCAGCTTAGTAGCGGATAGCCATTATAGCAATCAGCCCCAGCATTTT.

In this sample, this clonotype turned up many times. This chain joins TRBV6-5 and TRBJ2-3; no clear D. The CDR3 extends over 13 amino acids. Germline V gene lookup returns CDR1 MNHEY and CDR2 SVGAGI. V dropped 2 bases and J dropped 5 bases, with 8 bases sitting between them. CDR3 DNA sequence: TGTGCCAGCAGTTACCTGGGCCAAGATACGCAGTATTTT. It is translated as CASSYLGQDTQYF.

Concerning this clonotype: Possible read error: a much larger clone is one base away. The chain employs TRBV28 and TRBJ1-1, with 10 bases identical to TRBD1. Germline CDR1 MDHEN, CDR2 SYDVKM. There are 14 residues in the CDR3. CDR3 DNA: TGTGCCACTAGGGACAGGGGTGCCATCACTGAAACTTTCTTT. Its protein product is CATRDRGAITETFF.

This clonotype occurred once. It may be a read error: a sequence one base away is much more abundant. The genes are TRBV6-2 or TRBV6-3 and TRBJ2-4, with 7 bases fitting TRBD2. From germline, CDR1 is MNHEY and CDR2 SVGEGT. Germline trimming cut 5 bases from V and 7 bases from J; bases unmatched to any gene: 11. CDR3 length equals 15 residues. Here the CDR3 reads CASSLTGLHNNIQYF. As DNA, the CDR3 is TGTGCCAGCAGTCTAACGGGACTACACAATAACATTCAGTACTTC.

The J gene is TRBJ2-5, the V gene TRBV28; weak D call: TRBD2 (5 bases). Between the trimmed V and J ends, which lost 2 bases and 7 bases, there was a span of 20 bases. Germline CDR1 reads MDHEN; CDR2 reads SYDVKM. The CDR3 runs to 16 residues. CDR3 in amino acids: CASSLGYEGATGTQYF. The CDR3 DNA reads TGTGCCAGCAGTTTAGGTTACGAGGGAGCGACTGGGACCCAGTACTTC.

This clonotype came up a few times. The chain employs TRBV11-2 and TRBJ2-3; 8 nucleotides line up with TRBD2. The V segment lost 2 bases and the J segment 4 bases; nucleotides outside the gene matches: 5. Germline assignment: CDR1 SGHAT and CDR2 FQNNGV. CDR3 length: 15 amino acids. The CDR3 sequence is CASSLLGGRSDTQYF. The CDR3 DNA reads as TGTGCCAGCAGCTTATTGGGCGGGAGGTCAGATACGCAGTATTTT.

This clonotype has a count of ten or more. The chain carries TRBV7-9 and TRBJ2-7, with TRBD1 identical over 7 bases. Germline assignment: CDR1 SEHNR and CDR2 FQNEAQ (reference sequence). After removal of 3 bases from V and 6 bases from J, the junction contained 11 bases not matched to a gene. CDR3 length equals 15 residues. The CDR3: CASSLRQGNRLEQYF. CDR3 in DNA: TGTGCCAGCAGCTTGCGACAGGGTAATCGGCTCGAGCAGTACTTC. Based on the CDR3 plus reference TRBV7-9 and TRBJ2-7, the full variable domain is DTGVSQNPRHKITKRGQNVTFRCDPISEHNRLYWYRQTLGQGPEFLTYFQNEAQLEKSRLLSDRFSAERPKGSFSTLEIQRTEQGDSAMYLCASSLRQGNRLEQYFGPGTRLTVT.

This clonotype came up a few times. The CDR3: CASSAPGLAGATGELFF. The CDR3 bases are TGTGCCAGTAGTGCTCCGGGACTAGCGGGGGCCACCGGGGAGCTGTTTTTT. This chain uses TRBV19 with TRBJ2-2, with TRBD2 identical over 14 bases. The J segment lost 4 bases and the V segment lost 5 bases, leaving 6 bases of the junction unmatched. CDR1 LNHDA and CDR2 SQIVND come from the germline V gene (reference sequence). This CDR3 is 17 amino acids long.

J is TRBJ2-5 and V is TRBV5-5; D is possibly TRBD2 (7 bases). The length of the CDR3 is 16 residues. Germline V gene sequence: CDR1 SGHKS, CDR2 YYEKEE (reference sequence). The V and J ends lost 0 bases and 4 bases respectively, with 16 bases between them. The CDR3 coding sequence is TGTGCCAGCAGCTTGGGCGGGACACCGGGGGGAGAGACCCAGTACTTC. As protein: CASSLGGTPGGETQYF.

This clonotype was detected a few times. The genes are TRBV10-3 and TRBJ2-3; maybe TRBD1 (6 bases). The CDR3 runs 13 residues. Germline V gene data show CDR1 as ENHRY and CDR2 as SYGVKD. The V end was cut by 5 bases, the J end by 1 base, with 7 bases between. The chain's CDR3 is CAISYRGTDTQYF. DNA for the CDR3: TGTGCCATCAGTTACAGGGGCACAGATACGCAGTATTTT.

In its sample, this clonotype was seen many times. The V call is TRBV2, the J call TRBJ1-1; D ambiguous. The ends were cut back, 5 bases at V and 4 bases at J, with 14 bases in the middle. Germline V gene data show CDR1 as SNHLY and CDR2 as FYNNEI. CDR3 length: 14 amino acids. In DNA, the CDR3 is TGTGCCAGCAGTCTGACCCTGGTTGGCACTGAAGCTTTCTTT. This codes for CASSLTLVGTEAFF.

The genes are TRBV10-3 and TRBJ2-5, with D perhaps TRBD1 (6 bases). Germline V lookup: CDR1 ENHRY, CDR2 SYGVKD. The CDR3 loop spans 12 amino acids. V lost 5 bases to trimming and J lost 4 bases, with 8 bases between them. The CDR3 reads CAISTGSETQYF. CDR3 nucleotides: TGTGCCATCAGTACAGGGTCAGAGACCCAGTACTTC.